These T cell receptor beta chains were read from a single sample in a study of OX40 agonist ivuxolimab in advanced cancers. TCRdb's copy holds only in-frame clones and misses some; the assay was immunoSEQ multiplex PCR. The profile shows 12,000 or so clones, about four fifths of them singletons. The sequencing used CD4+ or CD8+ T cells sorted from blood, collected in a trial of the OX40 agonist ivuxolimab. The receptors were sampled from an adult with an advanced solid tumor such as melanoma, head and neck, liver or kidney cancer. CDR3s include the opening cysteine and the closing phenylalanine or tryptophan. The D gene is left open where the match is weak. For some rows the clone size is stated as once, few or many, or as a class when expanded; others skip it.

TRBV6-6,TRBJ2-7,.,.,TGTGCCAGCAGTACGGGCAGCTACGAGCAGTACTTC,CASSTGSYEQYF
TRBV6-5,TRBJ2-7,.,.,TGTGCCAGCAGTTACTCCGGGTTGGGCTACGAGCAGTACTTC,CASSYSGLGYEQYF
TRBV27,TRBJ2-7,.,.,TGTGCCAGCAGGGAACCTGGAGGCCCCTACGAGCAGTACTTC,CASREPGGPYEQYF
TRBV27,TRBJ2-1,TRBD1,once,TGTGCCAGCAGTACCGGGACAGGGGGCTGGAATGAGCAGTTCTTC,CASSTGTGGWNEQFF
TRBV2,TRBJ1-4,TRBD1,.,TGTGCCAGCACGACGACAGGGGGGAATGAAAAACTGTTTTTT,CASTTTGGNEKLFF
TRBV7-3,TRBJ2-5,.,.,TGTGCCAGCAGCTTAGAGGGATGGGAGACCCAGTACTTC,CASSLEGWETQYF
TRBV27,TRBJ2-7,.,.,TGTGCCAGCAGTACCCCGTACGAGCAGTACTTC,CASSTPYEQYF
TRBV6-6,TRBJ2-3,TRBD1,.,TGTGCCAGCAGTTACCGGGACAGACCTAGCACAGATACGCAGTATTTT,CASSYRDRPSTDTQYF
TRBV7-3,TRBJ2-7,.,.,TGTGCCAGCAGCTCCCTAGACGGGAACTCCTACGAGCAGTACTTC,CASSSLDGNSYEQYF
TRBV2,TRBJ2-1,TRBD2,.,TGTGCCAGCAGTTTTACTAGCGGTCCCTACAATGAGCAGTTCTTC,CASSFTSGPYNEQFF
TRBV27,TRBJ1-5,TRBD1,.,TGTGCCAGCAGTTTCGCAGGGGGTAGTCAGCCCCAGCATTTT,CASSFAGGSQPQHF